The 3 T cell receptor beta chains in this list originate from one sample, sequenced in a study of OX40 agonist ivuxolimab in advanced cancers. Libraries were prepared by immunoSEQ multiplex PCR; TCRdb keeps only in-frame clonotypes and omits some of them. This sample has approximately 66,000 clones; about 85% occur once, and the top ten carry approximately 0.81%. Source: CD4+ or CD8+ T cells sorted from blood, taken in a trial of the OX40 agonist ivuxolimab. These receptors were collected from an adult with an advanced solid tumor such as melanoma, head and neck, liver or kidney cancer.

This clone showed up just a few times. At one end, the junction sequence differs from germline, possibly due to a read error. The V call is TRBV7-7, the J call TRBJ2-5, with D perhaps matching TRBD1 or TRBD2 (5 bases each). Germline assignment: CDR1 SSHAT and CDR2 FNYEAQ (reference sequence). There are 12 residues in the CDR3. This CDR3 reads CASSPYLGAQYF. The CDR3 DNA follows: TGTGCTAGCAGCCCCTACCTGGGGGCCCAGTACTTC. The full variable domain, in which reference TRBV7-7 and TRBJ2-5 provide the parts outside the CDR3, is GAGVSQSPRYKVTKRGQDVTLRCDPISSHATLYWYQQALGQGPEFLTYFNYEAQPDKSGLPSDRFSAERPEGSISTLTIQRTEQRDSAMYRCASSPYLGAQYFGPGTRLLVL.

As for this clone: This same CDR3 is encoded by further DNA sequences in the sample. The J gene is TRBJ2-5, the V gene TRBV2; D is unclear. Germline V lookup: CDR1 SNHLY, CDR2 FYNNEI. With 5 bases removed from V and 2 bases from J, the gap between germline ends came to 3 bases. The CDR3 runs to 11 residues. The CDR3, as DNA: TGTGCCAGCAGTCCACAAGAGACCCAGTACTTC. Translated: CASSPQETQYF.

This clone has only one observation. V usage is TRBV14 and J usage is TRBJ2-7, with 7 nucleotides matching TRBD1. After removal of 5 bases from V and 0 bases from J, the junction contained 4 bases not matched to a gene. The CDR3 has 14 amino acids. Germline V CDR1 and CDR2: SGHDN, FVKESK. CDR3 loop: CASSYRQGSYEQYF. As DNA, the CDR3 is TGTGCCAGCAGCTATCGACAGGGCTCCTACGAGCAGTACTTC.